This T cell receptor beta chain was recorded in a study of cytomegalovirus exposure and HLA in healthy donors. Regarding the study as a whole: Most TCR beta V segments were productive about 90% or about 30% of the time in an earlier analysis.

Germline V gives CDR1 MNHNS, CDR2 SASEGT. The CDR3 is 15 residues long. The J segment lost 1 base and the V segment lost 2 bases, leaving 4 bases of the junction unmatched. PCR involved 60 Vbeta and 13 Jbeta primers. Some clones are missing from TCRdb's copy, which holds only in-frame ones; the method was immunoSEQ multiplex PCR. This table holds under 150,000 clones, approximately 80% found once. On this clone: Its antigen is undetermined.

The sample taken for sequencing was PBMCs. The rearrangement joins TRBV6-1 to TRBJ2-7; 8 bases are a match to TRBD2. This clonotype was sampled from a girl aged 2 to 9 in good health and CMV-seronegative. The CDR3 region is CASSEMGGGSYEQYF. In DNA form, the CDR3 reads TGTGCCAGCAGTGAAATGGGCGGGGGGTCCTACGAGCAGTACTTC.